The sample holds a few counts of the clone carrying this T cell receptor beta chain. The antigen is not known. It was by quantitative 5'-RACE with molecular barcodes that TCR beta libraries were made. TCRdb used MiXCR to reprocess the 5' RACE reads, holding one entry per CDR3 protein. The table lists 470,000 or so distinct CDR3 sequences, roughly 26% of them singletons. This record belongs to a study of CD8 T cells in ankylosing spondylitis. Germline CDR1 reads WSHSY; CDR2 reads SAAADI. V was clipped by 5 bases and J by 7 bases; unmatched bases: 16. This CDR3 region has 16 residues. Study-wide points: Typical of ankylosing spondylitis blood, it appeared, was a TCR beta motif of 7 or 8 highly homologous variants.

The TCR sequence derives from a male donor with ankylosing spondylitis. Sequencing was carried out using blood, either unsorted or a sorted T cell fraction (not recorded which). V usage is TRBV10-2 and J usage is TRBJ2-5; the match to TRBD2 covers 7 bases. The CDR3, as DNA: TGCGCCAGCAGTCCCTGGGGGGGTAGGCAAATGGTGACCCAGTACTTC. Amino acids: CASSPWGGRQMVTQYF.